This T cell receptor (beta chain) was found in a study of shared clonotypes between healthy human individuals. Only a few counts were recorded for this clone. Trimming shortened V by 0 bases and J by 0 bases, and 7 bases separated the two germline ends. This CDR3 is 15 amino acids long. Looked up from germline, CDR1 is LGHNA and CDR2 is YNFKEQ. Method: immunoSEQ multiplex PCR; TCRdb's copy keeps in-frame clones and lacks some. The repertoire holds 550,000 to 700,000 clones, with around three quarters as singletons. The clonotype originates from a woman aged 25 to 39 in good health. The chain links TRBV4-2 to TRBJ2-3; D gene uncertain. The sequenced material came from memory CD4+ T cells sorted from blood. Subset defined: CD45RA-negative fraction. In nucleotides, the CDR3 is TGTGCCAGCAGCCAAGAACCGGTGAGCACAGATACGCAGTATTTT. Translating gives CASSQEPVSTDTQYF.